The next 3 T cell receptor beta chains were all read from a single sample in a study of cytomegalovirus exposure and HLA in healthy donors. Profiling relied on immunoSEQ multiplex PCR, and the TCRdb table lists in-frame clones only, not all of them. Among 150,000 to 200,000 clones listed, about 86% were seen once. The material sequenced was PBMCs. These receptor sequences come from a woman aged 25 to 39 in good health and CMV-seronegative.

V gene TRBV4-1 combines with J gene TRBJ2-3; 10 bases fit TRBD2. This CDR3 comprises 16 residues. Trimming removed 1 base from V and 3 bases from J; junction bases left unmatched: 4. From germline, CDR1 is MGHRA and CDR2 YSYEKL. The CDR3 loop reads CASSQASGGDTDTQYF. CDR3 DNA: TGCGCCAGCAGCCAAGCCAGCGGGGGGGATACAGATACGCAGTATTTT.

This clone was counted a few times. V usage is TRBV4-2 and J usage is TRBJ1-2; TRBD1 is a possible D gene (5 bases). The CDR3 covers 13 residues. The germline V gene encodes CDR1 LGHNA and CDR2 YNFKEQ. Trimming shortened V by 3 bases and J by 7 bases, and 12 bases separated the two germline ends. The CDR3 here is CASSQGTGPGYTF. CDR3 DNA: TGTGCCAGCAGCCAGGGAACAGGACCTGGCTACACCTTC.

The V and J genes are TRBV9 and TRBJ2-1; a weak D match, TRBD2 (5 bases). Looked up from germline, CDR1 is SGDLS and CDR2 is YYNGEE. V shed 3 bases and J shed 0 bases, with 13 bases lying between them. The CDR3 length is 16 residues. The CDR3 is CASSALSGSSYNEQFF. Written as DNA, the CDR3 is TGTGCCAGCAGCGCCCTATCGGGGAGCTCCTACAATGAGCAGTTCTTC.